This T cell receptor (beta chain) is from a study of blood T cell repertoires in COVID-19. Study background: The origin of the acute and convalescent COVID-19 samples was the United States, Italy and Spain. T cells, B-cell-depleted T cells, or PBMCs supplied cDNA or gDNA.

Original analysis: Estimated nucleated cell counts came from reference gene primer amplification. Sequenced by immunoSEQ multiplex PCR; TCRdb stores in-frame clones only, minus some. V and J calls and clone size follow that table, whereas D and trimming were derived from the DNA. This table holds 62,000 or so clones, approximately 88% found once. The sample comprised peripheral blood. The origin of this receptor is a human donor in a cohort sampled during active COVID-19.

CDR3 in DNA: TGTGCCAGCAGTCCAGGGTCTGAAGCTTTCTTT. This codes for CASSPGSEAFF. V and J are TRBV28 and TRBJ1-1; a weak D match, TRBD1 (5 bases). There are 11 residues in the CDR3. The germline V and J ends were trimmed by 5 bases and 6 bases, with 7 bases remaining between them. In germline, CDR1 is MDHEN, CDR2 SYDVKM.